This T cell receptor beta chain was recorded in a study of blood T cell repertoires in COVID-19. Study summary: Some COVID-19 samples were acute and others convalescent; all came from the United States, Italy and Spain.

Per the original methods: Amplification of reference gene primers was used by the study to estimate nucleated cell counts. Measured with immunoSEQ multiplex PCR; TCRdb has only the in-frame clones, and not every one. From that table come the V and J calls and clone size; the DNA was used to work out D and trimming. The sample contains over 300,000 clones, 86% of which appear only once. The CDR3 has 17 amino acids. The TCR was taken from a woman aged 45-59 years with acute or convalescent COVID-19. This sequence joins TRBV21-1 and TRBJ2-1; the table's D call TRBD1 went unverified against the DNA. TRBV21-1 is flagged as a pseudogene. Input material: peripheral blood. The chain's CDR3 is CASSARDSLTPSDEQFF. The CDR3 nucleotides read TGTGCCAGCAGCGCGCGGGACAGCCTTACCCCGAGTGATGAGCAGTTCTTC.